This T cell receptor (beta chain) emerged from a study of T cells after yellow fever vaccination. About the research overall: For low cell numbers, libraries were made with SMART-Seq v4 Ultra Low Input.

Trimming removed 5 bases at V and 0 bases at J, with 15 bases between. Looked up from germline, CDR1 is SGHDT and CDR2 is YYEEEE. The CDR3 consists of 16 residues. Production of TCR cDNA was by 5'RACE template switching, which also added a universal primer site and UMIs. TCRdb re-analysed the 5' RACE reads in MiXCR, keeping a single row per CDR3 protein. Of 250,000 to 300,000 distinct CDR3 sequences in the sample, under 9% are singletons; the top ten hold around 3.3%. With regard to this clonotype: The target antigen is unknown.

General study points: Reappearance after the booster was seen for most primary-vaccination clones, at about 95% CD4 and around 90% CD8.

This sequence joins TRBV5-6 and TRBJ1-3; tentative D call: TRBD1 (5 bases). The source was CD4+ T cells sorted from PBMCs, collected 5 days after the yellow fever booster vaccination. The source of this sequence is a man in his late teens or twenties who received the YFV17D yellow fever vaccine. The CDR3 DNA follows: TGTGCCAGCAGGAGGGGAGAGGGCCTCTCTGGAAACACCATATATTTT. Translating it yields CASRRGEGLSGNTIYF.